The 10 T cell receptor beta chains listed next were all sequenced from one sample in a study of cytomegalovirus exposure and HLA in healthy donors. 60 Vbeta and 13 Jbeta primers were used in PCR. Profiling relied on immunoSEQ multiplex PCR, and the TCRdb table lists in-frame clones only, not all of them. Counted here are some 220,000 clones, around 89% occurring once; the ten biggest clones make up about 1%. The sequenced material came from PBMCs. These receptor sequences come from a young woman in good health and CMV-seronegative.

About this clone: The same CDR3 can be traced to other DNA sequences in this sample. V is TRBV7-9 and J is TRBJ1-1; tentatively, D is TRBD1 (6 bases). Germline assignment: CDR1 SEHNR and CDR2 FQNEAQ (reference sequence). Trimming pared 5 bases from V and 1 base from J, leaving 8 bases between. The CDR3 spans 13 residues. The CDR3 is CASSPTGNTEAFF. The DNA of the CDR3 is TGTGCCAGCAGCCCGACAGGGAACACTGAAGCTTTCTTT.

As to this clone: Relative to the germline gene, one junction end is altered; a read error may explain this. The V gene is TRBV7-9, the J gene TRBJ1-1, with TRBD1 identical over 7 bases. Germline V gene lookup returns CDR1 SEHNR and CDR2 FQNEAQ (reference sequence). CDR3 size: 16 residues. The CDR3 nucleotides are TGTTCCAGCAGACACGACTGGACAGGACAGAACACTGAAGCTTTCTTT. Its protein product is CSSRHDWTGQNTEAFF.

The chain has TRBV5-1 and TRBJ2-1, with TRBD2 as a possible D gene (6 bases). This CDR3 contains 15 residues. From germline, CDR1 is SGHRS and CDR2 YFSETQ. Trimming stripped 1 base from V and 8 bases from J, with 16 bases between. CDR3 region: CASSLYGEEYDEQFF. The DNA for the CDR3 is TGCGCCAGCAGCTTGTACGGGGAGGAGTATGATGAGCAGTTCTTC.

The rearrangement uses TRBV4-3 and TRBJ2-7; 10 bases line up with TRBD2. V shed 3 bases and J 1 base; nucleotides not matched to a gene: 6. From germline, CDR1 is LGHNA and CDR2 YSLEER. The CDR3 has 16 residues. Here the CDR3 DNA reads TGCGCCAGCAGCCACGGGCTAGCGGGAGCTTCCTACGAGCAGTACTTC. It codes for CASSHGLAGASYEQYF.

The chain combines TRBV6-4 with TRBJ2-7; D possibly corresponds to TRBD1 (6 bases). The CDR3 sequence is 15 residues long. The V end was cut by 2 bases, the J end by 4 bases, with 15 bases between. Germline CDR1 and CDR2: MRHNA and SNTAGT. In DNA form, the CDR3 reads TGTGCCAGCAGTGACCCCCCCCAGGGGATATACGAGCAGTACTTC. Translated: CASSDPPQGIYEQYF.

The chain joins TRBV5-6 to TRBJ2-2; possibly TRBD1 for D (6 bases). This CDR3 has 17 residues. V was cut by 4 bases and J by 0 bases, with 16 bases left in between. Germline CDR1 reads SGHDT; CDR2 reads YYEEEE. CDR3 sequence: CASSRLWTDSNTGELFF. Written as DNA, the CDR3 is TGTGCCAGCAGCCGACTCTGGACAGATTCGAACACCGGGGAGCTGTTTTTT.

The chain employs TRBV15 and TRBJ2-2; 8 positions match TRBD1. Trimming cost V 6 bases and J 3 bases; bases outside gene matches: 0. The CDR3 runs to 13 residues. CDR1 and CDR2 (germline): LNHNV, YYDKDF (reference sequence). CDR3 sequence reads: CATRTGDTGELFF. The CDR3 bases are TGTGCCACCAGGACAGGGGACACCGGGGAGCTGTTTTTT. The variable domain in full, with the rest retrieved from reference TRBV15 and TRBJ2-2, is DAMVIQNPRYQVTQFGKPVTLSCSQTLNHNVMYWYQQKSSQAPKLLFHYYDKDFNNEADTPDNFQSRRPNTSFCFLDIRSPGLGDTAMYLCATRTGDTGELFFGEGSRLTVL.

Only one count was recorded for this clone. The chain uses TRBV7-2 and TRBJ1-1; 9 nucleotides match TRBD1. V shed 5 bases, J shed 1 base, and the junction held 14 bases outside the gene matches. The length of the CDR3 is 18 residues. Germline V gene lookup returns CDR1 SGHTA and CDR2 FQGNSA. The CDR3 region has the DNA TGTGCCAGCAGCCCAGAGGTTTACAGGGGGCGACGGAACACTGAAGCTTTCTTT. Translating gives CASSPEVYRGRRNTEAFF.

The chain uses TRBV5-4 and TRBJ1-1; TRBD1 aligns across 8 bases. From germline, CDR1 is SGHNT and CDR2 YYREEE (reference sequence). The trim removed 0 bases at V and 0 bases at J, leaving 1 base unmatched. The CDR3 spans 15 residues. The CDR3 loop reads CASSLGTGLNTEAFF. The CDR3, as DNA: TGTGCCAGCAGCTTGGGGACAGGGCTGAACACTGAAGCTTTCTTT.

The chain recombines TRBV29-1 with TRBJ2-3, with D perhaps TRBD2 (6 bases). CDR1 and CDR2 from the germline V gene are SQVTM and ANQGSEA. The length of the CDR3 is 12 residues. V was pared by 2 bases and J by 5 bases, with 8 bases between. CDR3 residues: CSVEKGGDTQYF. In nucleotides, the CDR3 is TGCAGCGTTGAAAAGGGAGGAGATACGCAGTATTTT.